A single sample is the source of the 27 T cell receptor beta chains below, sequenced in a study of cytomegalovirus exposure and HLA in healthy donors. This PCR relied on a set of 60 Vbeta primers and 13 Jbeta primers. The repertoire was sequenced with immunoSEQ multiplex PCR; TCRdb's copy has only in-frame clones and lacks some. The table records more than 65,000 clones, under 70% of them present only once. The sample was PBMCs. All receptors derive from a woman between 50 and 59 years old in good health and CMV-seropositive.

The V and J genes are TRBV6-5 and TRBJ2-7, with 7 bases lining up with TRBD1. Trimming at V came to 5 bases and at J to 2 bases, leaving 9 bases not matched to a gene. Germline values: CDR1 MNHEY, CDR2 SVGAGI. This CDR3 has 15 amino acids. CDR3 loop: CASSVGTALAYEQYF. For the CDR3, the DNA is TGTGCCAGCAGTGTCGGGACAGCCCTTGCCTACGAGCAGTACTTC.

The rearrangement joins TRBV7-6 to TRBJ1-5, with D tentatively TRBD1 (5 bases). CDR1 is SGHVS and CDR2 is FNYEAQ in the germline V gene. This CDR3 has 15 amino acids. Trimming cost V 1 base and J 4 bases, with 11 bases left between them. CDR3 protein: CASSLGSGRNQPQHF. Here the CDR3 DNA reads TGTGCCAGCAGCTTAGGGTCAGGGCGGAATCAGCCCCAGCATTTT. Combining the CDR3 with reference TRBV7-6 and TRBJ1-5 gives the whole variable domain GAGVSQSPRYKVTKRGQDVALRCDPISGHVSLYWYRQALGQGPEFLTYFNYEAQQDKSGLPNDRFSAERPEGSISTLTIQRTEQRDSAMYRCASSLGSGRNQPQHFGDGTRLSIL.

V is TRBV6-1 and J is TRBJ1-1; TRBD1 is a possible D gene (6 bases). Germline V lookup: CDR1 MNHNS, CDR2 SASEGT. The CDR3 contains 13 residues. Trimming cost V 4 bases and J 1 base, with 7 bases left between them. For the CDR3, the DNA is TGTGCCAGCAGTGTACAGGGGAACACTGAAGCTTTCTTT. Protein: CASSVQGNTEAFF.

J is TRBJ1-2 and V is TRBV7-9; D is unresolved. With 3 bases removed from V and 6 bases from J, the gap between germline ends came to 23 bases. There are 17 residues in the CDR3. CDR1 SEHNR and CDR2 FQNEAQ come from the germline V gene (reference sequence). CDR3 in DNA: TGTGCCAGCAGCTTCATCTTGCGCGACAACAGAAATAATGGCTACACCTTC. The encoded protein is CASSFILRDNRNNGYTF.

This rearrangement joins TRBV2 to TRBJ1-5; D may be TRBD1 (6 bases). The CDR3 has 16 amino acids. The V end was cut by 1 base, the J end by 4 bases, with 14 bases between. In germline, CDR1 is SNHLY, CDR2 FYNNEI. CDR3: CASSEGGRGSNQPQHF. In DNA form, the CDR3 reads TGTGCCAGCAGTGAAGGAGGCAGGGGTTCTAATCAGCCCCAGCATTTT.

This clone came up a few times. This chain connects TRBV28 to TRBJ2-7; 10 positions match TRBD2. The trim removed 7 bases at V and 7 bases at J, leaving 16 bases unmatched. The CDR3 contains 16 residues. Germline loops: CDR1 MDHEN, CDR2 SYDVKM. CDR3 coding DNA: TGTGCCAGCATCCCAGGGGGGCTAGCGGGGGCTAGGGAGCAGTACGTC. This encodes CASIPGGLAGAREQYV.

This clone was observed a single time. The chain has TRBV7-3 and TRBJ2-3; 7 positions agree with TRBD1. Looked up from germline, CDR1 is SGHTA and CDR2 is FQGTGA. V trimming: 5 bases; J trimming: 1 base; junction bases outside the gene matches: 0. The CDR3 contains 13 residues. CDR3 protein: CASSQGGTDTQYF. CDR3 sequence (DNA): TGTGCCAGCAGCCAGGGGGGCACAGATACGCAGTATTTT.

The rearrangement links TRBV2 to TRBJ2-6; 7 bases match TRBD1. V was clipped by 6 bases and J by 2 bases; unmatched bases: 4. Per the germline V gene, CDR1 is SNHLY and CDR2 is FYNNEI. The CDR3 is made up of 15 amino acids. The CDR3 spells CASRYTGAGANVLTF. CDR3 DNA: TGTGCCAGCAGGTATACAGGGGCTGGGGCCAACGTCCTGACTTTC.

This clone was detected a few times. This chain links TRBV7-6 with TRBJ1-4; 9 bases agree with TRBD1. CDR3 length equals 16 residues. Trimming cost V 1 base and J 8 bases; bases outside gene matches: 8. CDR1 is SGHVS, CDR2 FNYEAQ, per germline. The chain's CDR3 is CASSLERGQGREKLFF. The CDR3 DNA follows: TGTGCCAGCAGCTTAGAGCGGGGACAGGGCCGAGAAAAACTGTTTTTT.

The genes are TRBV28 and TRBJ1-5; 8 bases are shared with TRBD1. This CDR3 has 16 amino acids. Trimming took 5 bases from V and 2 from J; bases not matched to a gene: 8. Germline CDR1 MDHEN, CDR2 SYDVKM. The CDR3 loop is CASSPNRGWGNQPQHF. DNA of the CDR3: TGTGCCAGCAGTCCCAACAGGGGGTGGGGCAATCAGCCCCAGCATTTT.

The gene calls are TRBV7-9 and TRBJ1-1; 9 nucleotides agree with TRBD1. Germline V gives CDR1 SEHNR, CDR2 FQNEAQ (reference sequence). J gave up 12 bases and V 5 bases, and 4 bases lay outside the gene matches. This CDR3 has 11 residues. CDR3 sequence (DNA): TGTGCCAGCAGCCGGGGACAGGGACCTTTCTTT. It is translated as CASSRGQGPFF.

The chain combines TRBV2 with TRBJ2-1; 9 bases match TRBD1. This CDR3 region has 15 residues. Germline-derived CDR1 and CDR2 are SNHLY and FYNNEI. V lost 2 bases and J lost 7; bases outside the gene matches: 6. This CDR3 reads CASSEPGQGENEQFF. CDR3 sequence (DNA): TGTGCCAGCAGTGAACCGGGACAGGGTGAAAATGAGCAGTTCTTC.

The chain couples TRBV7-9 to TRBJ1-4, with no clear D. CDR1 and CDR2 (germline): SEHNR, FQNEAQ (reference sequence). The CDR3 is 14 amino acids. Trimming cost V 5 bases and J 5 bases, with 12 bases left between them. CDR3 nucleotides: TGTGCCAGCAGCCGGCGAAGGGAGAATGAAAAACTGTTTTTT. Protein sequence: CASSRRRENEKLFF.

This clone came up once. J is TRBJ2-5 and V is TRBV21-1; no check of the table's D call, TRBD2, against the DNA was made. TRBV21-1 is a pseudogene. The CDR3 is 15 amino acids. The CDR3 is CASSPGGGREETQYF. For the CDR3, the DNA is TGTGCCAGCAGCCCCGGGGGGGGCCGAGAAGAGACCCAGTACTTC.

The chain carries TRBV6-1 and TRBJ1-2, with no clear D. The CDR3 is made up of 12 amino acids. V was shortened by 2 bases and J by 4 bases, with 5 bases between the two germline ends. Germline assignment: CDR1 MNHNS and CDR2 SASEGT. The CDR3 spells CASSELRYGYTF. DNA for the CDR3: TGTGCCAGCAGTGAACTCCGCTATGGCTACACCTTC.

The chain employs TRBV5-1 and TRBJ1-1, with 7 bases lining up with TRBD1. V shed 2 bases, J shed 5 bases, and the junction held 9 bases outside the gene matches. The CDR3 consists of 15 residues. The germline V gene has CDR1 SGHRS and CDR2 YFSETQ. The CDR3 bases are TGCGCCAGCAGCTTAACAGGGGCCCGGGAAACTGAAGCTTTCTTT. It codes for CASSLTGARETEAFF.

This chain uses TRBV5-1 with TRBJ2-5; 9 nucleotides match TRBD2. V trimming: 0 bases; J trimming: 5 bases; junction bases outside the gene matches: 5. CDR1 is SGHRS and CDR2 is YFSETQ in the germline V gene. This CDR3 has 15 residues. The CDR3 DNA reads as TGCGCCAGCAGCTTGGTTTCCCTAGCGGGGGAGACCCAGTACTTC. This codes for CASSLVSLAGETQYF.

The J gene is TRBJ2-5, the V gene TRBV10-1; TRBD2 agrees at 12 bases. The end of the DNA aligns better with TRBJ2-7, so the J call may be wrong. Germline V CDR1 and CDR2: WNHNN, SYGVQD (reference sequence). CDR3 length equals 18 residues. The DNA of the CDR3 is TGCGCCAGCAGTGACCGACGGATCCTAGCGGGGGGGCGCCACGAGCAGTACTTC. Translation gives CASSDRRILAGGRHEQYF.

The J gene is TRBJ1-1, the V gene TRBV5-6; TRBD1 is a possible D gene (5 bases). Germline V gene sequence: CDR1 SGHDT, CDR2 YYEEEE. CDR3 length equals 15 residues. Trimming took off 4 bases at V and 4 bases at J, with 17 bases between the two ends. The CDR3 sequence: CASSQIGTRGTEAFF. The CDR3 nucleotides read TGTGCCAGCAGCCAAATAGGGACTCGGGGCACTGAAGCTTTCTTT.

The chain employs TRBV28 and TRBJ1-5; D is unclear. CDR1 MDHEN and CDR2 SYDVKM come from the germline V gene. The CDR3 is 15 amino acids. The V end was cut by 5 bases, the J end by 0 bases, with 11 bases between. The CDR3 DNA sequence: TGTGCCAGCAGTCCCCAGCGTGTTAGCAATCAGCCCCAGCATTTT. Encoded protein: CASSPQRVSNQPQHF.

This chain links TRBV5-4 with TRBJ1-6; a weak D match, TRBD1 (6 bases). Trimming stripped 4 bases from V and 6 bases from J, with 14 bases between. This CDR3 comprises 15 residues. CDR1 and CDR2 from the germline V gene are SGHNT and YYREEE (reference sequence). The CDR3 DNA follows: TGTGCCAGCAGCCCAGCAGGGGCCCCTAATTCACCCCTCCACTTT. Amino acid sequence: CASSPAGAPNSPLHF.

The J gene is TRBJ1-1, the V gene TRBV6-1, with 10 bases lining up with TRBD1. Germline CDR1 is MNHNS and CDR2 is SASEGT. The CDR3 length is 15 residues. Trimming at V came to 8 bases and at J to 3 bases, leaving 9 bases not matched to a gene. The CDR3 sequence is CASLNRGTGDTEAFF. In DNA, the CDR3 is TGTGCCAGCCTGAACCGAGGGACAGGGGACACTGAAGCTTTCTTT.

This rearrangement joins TRBV6-4 to TRBJ1-1; 8 nucleotides align to TRBD1. Germline V gives CDR1 MRHNA, CDR2 SNTAGT. The CDR3 has 13 residues. V lost 3 bases and J lost 4; bases outside the gene matches: 1. The CDR3 region is CASSEQGGTEAFF. The CDR3 bases are TGTGCCAGCAGTGAACAGGGGGGCACTGAAGCTTTCTTT.

The rearrangement joins TRBV9 to TRBJ1-1, with D possibly TRBD1 on 5 matching bases. V gave up 0 bases and J gave up 1 base, with 10 bases separating them. The CDR3 is 15 amino acids. Germline V gene sequence: CDR1 SGDLS, CDR2 YYNGEE. The CDR3 region is CASSVEGTGNTEAFF. DNA of the CDR3: TGTGCCAGCAGCGTAGAGGGTACAGGGAACACTGAAGCTTTCTTT.

The chain combines TRBV9 with TRBJ2-7; D not resolved. CDR3 length: 13 residues. Trimming removed 0 bases at V and 2 bases at J, with 6 bases between. CDR1 and CDR2 (germline): SGDLS, YYNGEE. This chain's CDR3 is CASSVGPPYEQYF. DNA of the CDR3: TGTGCCAGCAGCGTAGGGCCCCCCTACGAGCAGTACTTC.

V gene TRBV9 combines with J gene TRBJ2-5; a weak D match, TRBD2 (6 bases). The CDR3 spans 15 residues. In germline, CDR1 is SGDLS, CDR2 YYNGEE. V was clipped by 2 bases and J by 1 base, with 12 bases between them. CDR3 sequence: CASSVAAGFQETQYF. In DNA, the CDR3 is TGTGCCAGCAGCGTTGCGGCGGGGTTCCAAGAGACCCAGTACTTC.

The genes are TRBV5-1 and TRBJ1-2; tentatively, D is TRBD1 (6 bases). Germline CDR1 is SGHRS and CDR2 is YFSETQ. This CDR3 has 15 residues. V was shortened by 4 bases and J by 2 bases, with 15 bases between the two germline ends. In DNA, the CDR3 is TGCGCCAGCAGCCAATTACAGGGCCACAACTATGGCTACACCTTC. Amino acid sequence: CASSQLQGHNYGYTF.